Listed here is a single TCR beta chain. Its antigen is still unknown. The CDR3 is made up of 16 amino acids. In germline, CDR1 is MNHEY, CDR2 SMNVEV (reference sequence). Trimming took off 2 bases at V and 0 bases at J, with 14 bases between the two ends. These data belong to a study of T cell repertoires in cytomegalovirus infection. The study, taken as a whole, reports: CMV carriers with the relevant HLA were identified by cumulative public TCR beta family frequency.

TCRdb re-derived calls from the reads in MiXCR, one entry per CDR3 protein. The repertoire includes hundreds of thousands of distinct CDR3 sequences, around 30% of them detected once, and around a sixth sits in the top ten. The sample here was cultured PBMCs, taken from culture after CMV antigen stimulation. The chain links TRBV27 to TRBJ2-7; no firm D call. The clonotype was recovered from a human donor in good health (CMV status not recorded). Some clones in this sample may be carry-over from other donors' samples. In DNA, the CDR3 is TGTGCCAGCAGTTTAATTCGGGTAGGGCCCTCCTACGAGCAGTACTTC. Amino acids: CASSLIRVGPSYEQYF.